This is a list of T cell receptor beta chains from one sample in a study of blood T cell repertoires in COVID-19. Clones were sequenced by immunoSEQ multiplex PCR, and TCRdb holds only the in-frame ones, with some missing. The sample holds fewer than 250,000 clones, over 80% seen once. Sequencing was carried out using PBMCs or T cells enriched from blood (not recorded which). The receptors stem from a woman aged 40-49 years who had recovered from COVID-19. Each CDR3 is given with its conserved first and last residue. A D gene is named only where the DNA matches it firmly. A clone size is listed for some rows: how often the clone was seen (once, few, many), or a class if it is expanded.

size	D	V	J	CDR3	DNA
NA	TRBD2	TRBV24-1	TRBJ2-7	CATSDSRTSGSEVGIYEQYF	TGTGCCACCAGTGATTCTAGGACTAGCGGGAGCGAGGTTGGTATCTACGAGCAGTACTTC
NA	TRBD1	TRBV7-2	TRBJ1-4	CASSAPGQGKKLFF	TGTGCCAGCAGCGCCCCGGGACAGGGGAAAAAACTGTTTTTT
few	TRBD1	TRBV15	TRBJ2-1	CATSLDRVVGEQFF	TGTGCCACCAGTCTCGACAGGGTGGTGGGTGAGCAGTTCTTC
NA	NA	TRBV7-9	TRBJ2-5	CASSLEYGDNFLYF	TGTGCCAGCAGCTTAGAATACGGGGACAATTTTCTGTACTTC
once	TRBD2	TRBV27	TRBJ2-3	CASSWSGSGREDTQYF	TGTGCCAGCAGTTGGAGCGGTAGCGGGAGAGAGGATACGCAGTATTTT
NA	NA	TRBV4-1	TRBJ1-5	CASSQGLISGDSNQPQHF	TGCGCCAGCAGCCAAGGCTTAATCTCAGGGGATAGCAATCAGCCCCAGCATTTT
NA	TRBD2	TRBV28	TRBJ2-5	CASSLRASGRLQETQYF	TGTGCCAGCAGTTTAAGGGCTAGCGGGAGGTTACAAGAGACCCAGTACTTC
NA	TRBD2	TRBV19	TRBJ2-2	CASSIQRRGAGELFF	TGTGCCAGTAGTATTCAGCGTCGGGGGGCCGGGGAGCTGTTTTTT
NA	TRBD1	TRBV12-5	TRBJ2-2	CASGLLDRATGELFF	TGTGCTAGTGGTTTGCTGGACAGGGCAACCGGGGAGCTGTTTTTT
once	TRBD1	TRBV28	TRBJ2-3	CASSSYRGDTQYF	TGTGCCAGCAGTTCCTACAGGGGAGATACGCAGTATTTT